The source of this T cell receptor (beta chain) is a study of graft-versus-host responses after intestinal transplantation. Across the whole study: In this cohort, recipients had multivisceral, liver-intestinal, or isolated intestinal transplants. Study findings and constraints: Levels of circulating GvH clones at their peak were associated with early post-transplant HvG declines.

With respect to this clone: No antigen is known for it.

Some clones are missing from TCRdb's copy, which holds only in-frame ones; the method was immunoSEQ multiplex PCR. This sample has about 10,000 clones; more than 85% occur once, and the top ten carry around 5.2%. Germline CDR1 reads MDHEN; CDR2 reads SYDVKM. The junction had 5 bases not matched to a gene; V was cut back by 5 bases and J by 2 bases. This CDR3 has 15 residues. This sequence joins TRBV28 and TRBJ2-3, with TRBD2 matching over 9 bases. The input for sequencing was PBMCs, taken around 74 days after transplant. This receptor was obtained from a human patient who received an intestinal transplant, so some T cells may come from the graft donor. In DNA, the CDR3 is TGTGCCAGCAGTCTCGCGGGAGGGACCACAGATACGCAGTATTTT. Translation: CASSLAGGTTDTQYF.